This T cell receptor (beta chain) was retrieved from a study of cytomegalovirus exposure and HLA in healthy donors. Regarding the study as a whole: The classifier, whose performance was assessed in both the original and validation cohorts, reportedly diagnosed cytomegalovirus status with high specificity and sensitivity.

The PCR employed 60 Vbeta primers together with 13 Jbeta primers. Measured with immunoSEQ multiplex PCR; TCRdb has only the in-frame clones, and not every one. Recorded here are about 88,000 clones; the top ten clones represent 5.5%. As to this clone: Antigen specificity is unknown.

The length of the CDR3 is 15 residues. Trimming shortened V by 2 bases and J by 6 bases, and 13 bases separated the two germline ends. Germline CDR1 and CDR2: SGHAT and FQNNGV. The chain uses TRBV11-2 and TRBJ2-2, with D possibly TRBD1 on 6 matching bases. Sequenced sample: PBMCs. The source is a girl aged 10-17 years in good health and CMV-seropositive. The chain's CDR3 is CASSLIQGMAGELFF. As DNA, the CDR3 is TGTGCCAGCAGCTTAATTCAGGGGATGGCCGGGGAGCTGTTTTTT.